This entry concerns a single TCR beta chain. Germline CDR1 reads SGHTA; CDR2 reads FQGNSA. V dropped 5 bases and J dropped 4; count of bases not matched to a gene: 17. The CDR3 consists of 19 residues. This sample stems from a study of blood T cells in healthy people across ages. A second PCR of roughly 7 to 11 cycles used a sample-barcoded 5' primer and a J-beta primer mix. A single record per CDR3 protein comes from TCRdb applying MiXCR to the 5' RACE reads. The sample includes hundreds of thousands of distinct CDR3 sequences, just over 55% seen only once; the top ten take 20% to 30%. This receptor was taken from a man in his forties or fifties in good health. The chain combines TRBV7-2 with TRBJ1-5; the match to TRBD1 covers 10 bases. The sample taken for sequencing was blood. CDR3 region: CASSGDRGLGINFNQPQHF. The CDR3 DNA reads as TGTGCCAGCAGCGGAGACAGGGGGCTCGGGATAAATTTTAATCAGCCCCAGCATTTT.